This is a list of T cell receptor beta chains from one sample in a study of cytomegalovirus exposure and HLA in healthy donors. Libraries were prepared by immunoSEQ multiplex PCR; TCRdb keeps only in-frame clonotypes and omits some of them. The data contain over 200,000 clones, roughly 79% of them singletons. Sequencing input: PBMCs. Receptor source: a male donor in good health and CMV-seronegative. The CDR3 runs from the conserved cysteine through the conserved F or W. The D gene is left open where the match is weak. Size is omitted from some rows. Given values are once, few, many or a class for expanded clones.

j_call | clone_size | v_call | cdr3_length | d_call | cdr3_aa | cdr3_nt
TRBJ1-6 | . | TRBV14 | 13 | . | CASSQGSGSPLHF | TGTGCCAGCAGCCAAGGGTCAGGTTCACCCCTCCACTTT
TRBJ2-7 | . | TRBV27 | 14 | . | CASSIGALHYEQYF | TGTGCCAGCAGTATTGGGGCCCTCCACTACGAGCAGTACTTC
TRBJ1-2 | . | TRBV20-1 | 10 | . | CSATGHGYTF | TGCAGTGCCACAGGGCATGGCTACACCTTC
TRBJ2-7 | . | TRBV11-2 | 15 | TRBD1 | CASSSTGTGRYEQYF | TGTGCCAGCAGCTCAACCGGGACAGGGAGATACGAGCAGTACTTC
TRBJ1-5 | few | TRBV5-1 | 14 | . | CASSTGQLNQPQHF | TGCGCCAGCAGCACTGGACAGCTCAATCAGCCCCAGCATTTT
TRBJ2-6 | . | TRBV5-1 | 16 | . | CASSLDRASGANVLTF | TGCGCCAGCAGCTTGGACAGGGCCTCTGGGGCCAACGTCCTGACTTTC
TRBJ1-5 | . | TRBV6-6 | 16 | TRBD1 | CASSYSQTGSNQPQHF | TGTGCCAGCAGTTACTCTCAGACAGGGAGCAATCAGCCCCAGCATTTT
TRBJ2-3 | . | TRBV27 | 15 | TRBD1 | CASAPRTGFTDTQYF | TGTGCCAGCGCTCCCAGGACAGGGTTCACAGATACGCAGTATTTT
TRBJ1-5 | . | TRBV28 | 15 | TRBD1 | CASRQGGMNNQPQHF | TGTGCCAGCAGGCAGGGGGGTATGAACAATCAGCCCCAGCATTTT
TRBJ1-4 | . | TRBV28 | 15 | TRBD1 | CASSPTRDRDEKLFF | TGTGCCAGCAGTCCGACCCGGGACAGGGACGAAAAACTGTTTTTT
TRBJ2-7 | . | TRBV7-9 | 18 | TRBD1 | CSSSHNMRQGTNPYEQYF | TGTTCCAGCAGCCACAACATGAGACAGGGGACGAACCCCTACGAGCAGTACTTC
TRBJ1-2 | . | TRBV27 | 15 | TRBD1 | CASSPIDRAWNGYTF | TGTGCCAGCAGTCCGATCGACAGGGCCTGGAATGGCTACACCTTC
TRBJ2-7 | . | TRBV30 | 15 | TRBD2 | CAWSPGLAGGGEQYF | TGTGCCTGGAGCCCGGGACTAGCGGGAGGTGGCGAGCAGTACTTC
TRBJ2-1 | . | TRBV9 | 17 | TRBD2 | CASSVDSLAGRYNEQFF | TGTGCCAGCAGCGTAGACTCCCTAGCGGGAAGGTACAATGAGCAGTTCTTC
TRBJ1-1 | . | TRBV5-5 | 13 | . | CASRGEGNTEAFF | TGTGCCAGCAGGGGGGAGGGGAACACTGAAGCTTTCTTT
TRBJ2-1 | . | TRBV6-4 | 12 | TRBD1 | CASSPPGTEQFF | TGTGCCAGCAGCCCCCCCGGGACAGAACAGTTCTTC
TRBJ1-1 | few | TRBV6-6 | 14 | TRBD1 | CASSYDRVSTEAFF | TGTGCCAGCAGTTACGACAGGGTGAGCACTGAAGCTTTCTTT
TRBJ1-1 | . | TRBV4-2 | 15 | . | CASSQGQDLNTEAFF | TGTGCCAGCAGCCAAGGACAGGACTTGAACACTGAAGCTTTCTTT
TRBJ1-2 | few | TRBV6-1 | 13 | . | CASRETGLYGYTF | TGTGCCAGCAGGGAGACAGGACTCTATGGCTACACCTTC
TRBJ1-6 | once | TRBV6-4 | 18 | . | CASSDEGRLAPYNSPLHF | TGTGCCAGCAGTGACGAGGGTAGACTGGCCCCATATAATTCACCCCTCCACTTT
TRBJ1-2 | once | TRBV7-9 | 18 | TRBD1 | CASSPLGSRDSYNYGYTF | TGTGCCAGCAGCCCCCTGGGTTCTCGGGACAGTTATAACTATGGCTACACCTTC
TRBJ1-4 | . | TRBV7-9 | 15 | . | CASSVGLTSNEKLFF | TGTGCCAGCAGCGTAGGGCTTACCTCTAATGAAAAACTGTTTTTT
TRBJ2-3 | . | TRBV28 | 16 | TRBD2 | CASIQFSGTGTDTQYF | TGTGCCAGCATCCAATTTAGCGGGACGGGCACAGATACGCAGTATTTT
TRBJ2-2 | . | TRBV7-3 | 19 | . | CASSLEIRSGAFKTGELFF | TGTGCCAGCAGCTTAGAAATTCGGTCAGGGGCTTTCAAGACCGGGGAGCTGTTTTTT
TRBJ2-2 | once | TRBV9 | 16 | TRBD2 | CASSARGGANTGELFF | TGTGCCAGCAGCGCACGCGGGGGGGCAAACACCGGGGAGCTGTTTTTT
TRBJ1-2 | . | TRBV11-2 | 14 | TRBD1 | CASSFIQGDYGYTF | TGTGCCAGCAGCTTCATACAGGGGGACTATGGCTACACCTTC
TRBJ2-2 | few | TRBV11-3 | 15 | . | CASSMSGGNTGELFF | TGTGCCAGCAGCATGTCCGGGGGTAACACCGGGGAGCTGTTTTTT
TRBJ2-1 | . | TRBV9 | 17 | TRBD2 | CASSGGLAASSYNEQFF | TGTGCCAGCAGCGGGGGACTAGCGGCGAGCTCCTACAATGAGCAGTTCTTC
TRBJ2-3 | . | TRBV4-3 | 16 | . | CASSQVGSGVTDTQYF | TGCGCCAGCAGCCAAGTTGGGTCGGGGGTGACAGATACGCAGTATTTT
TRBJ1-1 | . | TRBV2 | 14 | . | CASSVGGDGTEAFF | TGTGCCAGCAGTGTGGGGGGGGATGGCACTGAAGCCTTCTTT
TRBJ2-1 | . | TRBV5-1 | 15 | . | CASSAPRLGADEQFF | TGCGCCAGCAGTGCCCCCAGGTTAGGGGCGGATGAGCAGTTCTTC
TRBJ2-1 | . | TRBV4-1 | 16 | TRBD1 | CASSQEGRGLYNEQFF | TGCGCCAGCAGCCAAGAAGGCAGGGGGCTCTACAATGAGCAGTTCTTC
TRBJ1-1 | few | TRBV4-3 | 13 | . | CASSQDLETEAFF | TGCGCCAGCAGCCAAGATCTGGAGACTGAAGCTTTCTTT
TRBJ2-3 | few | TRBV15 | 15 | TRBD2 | CATSREAGGPDTQYF | TGTGCCACCAGCAGAGAAGCGGGAGGGCCAGATACGCAGTATTTT
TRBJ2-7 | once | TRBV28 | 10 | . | CASSHYEQYF | TGTGCCAGCAGCCACTACGAGCAGTACTTC
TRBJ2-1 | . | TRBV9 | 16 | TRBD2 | CASSRGSSGRDNEQFF | TGTGCCAGCAGTCGGGGGTCTAGCGGGAGAGACAATGAGCAGTTCTTC
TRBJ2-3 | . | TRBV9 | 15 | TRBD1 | CASSVGDSRGDTQYF | TGTGCCAGCAGCGTAGGGGACAGCCGTGGAGATACGCAGTATTTT
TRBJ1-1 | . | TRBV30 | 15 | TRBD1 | CAWSARGIRNTEAFF | TGTGCCTGGAGTGCCAGGGGGATCAGGAACACTGAAGCTTTCTTT
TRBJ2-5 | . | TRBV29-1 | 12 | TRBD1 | CSARTGQETQYF | TGCAGCGCCAGGACAGGGCAAGAGACCCAGTACTTC
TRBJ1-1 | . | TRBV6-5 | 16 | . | CASSYRGGPMNTEAFF | TGTGCCAGCAGTTACCGGGGGGGGCCCATGAACACTGAAGCTTTCTTT
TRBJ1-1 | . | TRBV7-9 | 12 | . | CASSLDEFRAFF | TGTGCCAGCAGCTTAGATGAATTCAGGGCTTTCTTT
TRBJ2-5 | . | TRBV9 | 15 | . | CASSRSTQGGETQYF | TGTGCCAGCAGCCGAAGTACCCAGGGTGGGGAGACCCAGTACTTC
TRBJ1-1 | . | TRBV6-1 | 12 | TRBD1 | CASSEVDRGSFF | TGTGCCAGCAGTGAAGTGGACAGGGGGTCTTTCTTT
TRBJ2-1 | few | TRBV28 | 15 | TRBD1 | CASIPTGGAYNEQFF | TGTGCCAGCATCCCGACAGGGGGCGCGTACAATGAGCAGTTCTTC
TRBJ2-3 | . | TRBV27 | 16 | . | CASSLSRALSTDTQYF | TGTGCCAGCAGTTTAAGTCGAGCACTTAGCACAGATACGCAGTATTTT
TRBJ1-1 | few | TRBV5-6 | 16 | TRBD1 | CASSLGTGAMNTEAFF | TGTGCCAGCAGCTTGGGGACAGGGGCTATGAACACTGAAGCTTTCTTT
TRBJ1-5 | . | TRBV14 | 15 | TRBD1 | CASSAGTGGSQPQHF | TGTGCCAGCAGCGCTGGGACAGGGGGGAGTCAGCCCCAGCATTTT
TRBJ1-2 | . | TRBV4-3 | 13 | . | CASSQDRVAGYTF | TGCGCCAGCAGCCAAGATCGGGTTGCTGGCTACACCTTC
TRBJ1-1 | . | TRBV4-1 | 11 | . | CASSQNRDAFF | TGCGCCAGCAGCCAAAACAGGGATGCTTTCTTT
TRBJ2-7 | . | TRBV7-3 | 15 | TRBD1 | CASSPGTGGSYEQYF | TGTGCCAGCAGCCCCGGGACAGGGGGCTCCTACGAGCAGTACTTC
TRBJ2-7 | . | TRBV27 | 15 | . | CASSLQGLSSYEQYF | TGTGCCAGCAGTTTACAGGGATTGAGCTCCTACGAGCAGTACTTC
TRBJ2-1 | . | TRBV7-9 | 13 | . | CASRMASYNEQFF | TGTGCCAGCAGAATGGCCTCCTACAATGAGCAGTTCTTC
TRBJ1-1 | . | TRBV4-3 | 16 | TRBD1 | CASSQETWDRNTEAFF | TGCGCCAGCAGCCAAGAAACTTGGGACAGGAACACTGAAGCTTTCTTT